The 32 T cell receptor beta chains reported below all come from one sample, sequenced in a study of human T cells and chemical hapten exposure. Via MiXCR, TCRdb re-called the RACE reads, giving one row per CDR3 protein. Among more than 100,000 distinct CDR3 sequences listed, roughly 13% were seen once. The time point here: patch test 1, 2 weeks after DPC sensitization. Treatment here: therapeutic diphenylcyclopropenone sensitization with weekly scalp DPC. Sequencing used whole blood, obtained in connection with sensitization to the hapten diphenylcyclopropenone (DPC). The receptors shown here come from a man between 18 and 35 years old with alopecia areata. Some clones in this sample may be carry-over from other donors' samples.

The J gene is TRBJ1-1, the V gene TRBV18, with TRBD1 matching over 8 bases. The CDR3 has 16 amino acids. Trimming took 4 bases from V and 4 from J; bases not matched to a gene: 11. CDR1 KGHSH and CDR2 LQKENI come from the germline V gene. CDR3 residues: CASSLPTGVSSTEAFF. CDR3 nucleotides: TGTGCCAGCTCACTTCCGACAGGGGTTTCTAGCACTGAAGCTTTCTTT.

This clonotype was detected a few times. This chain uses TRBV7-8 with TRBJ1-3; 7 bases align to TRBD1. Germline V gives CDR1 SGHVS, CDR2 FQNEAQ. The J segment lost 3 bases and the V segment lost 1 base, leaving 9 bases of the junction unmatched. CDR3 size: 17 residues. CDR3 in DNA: TGTGCCAGCAGCTTAGGGGGGACAGCGTTACTTGGAAACACCATATATTTT. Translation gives CASSLGGTALLGNTIYF.

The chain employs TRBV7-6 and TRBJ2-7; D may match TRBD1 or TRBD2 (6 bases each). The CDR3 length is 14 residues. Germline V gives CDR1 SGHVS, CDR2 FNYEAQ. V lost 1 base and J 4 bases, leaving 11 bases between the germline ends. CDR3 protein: CASSLGGTTYEQYV. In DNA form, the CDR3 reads TGTGCCAGCAGCTTAGGCGGGACAACGTACGAGCAGTACGTC.

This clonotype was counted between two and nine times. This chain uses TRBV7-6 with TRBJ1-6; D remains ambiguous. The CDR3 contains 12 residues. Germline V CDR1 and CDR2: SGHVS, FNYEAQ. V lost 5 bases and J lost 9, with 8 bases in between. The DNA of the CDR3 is TGTGCCAGCAGCCCCCCCGGTTCACCCCTCCACTTT. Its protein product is CASSPPGSPLHF.

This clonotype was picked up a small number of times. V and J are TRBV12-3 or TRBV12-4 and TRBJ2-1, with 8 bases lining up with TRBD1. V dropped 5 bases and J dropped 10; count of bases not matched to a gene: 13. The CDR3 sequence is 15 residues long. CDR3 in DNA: TGTGCCAGCAGTGGCCCCTACCAGGGGGCGGGCGAGCAGTTCTTC. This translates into CASSGPYQGAGEQFF.

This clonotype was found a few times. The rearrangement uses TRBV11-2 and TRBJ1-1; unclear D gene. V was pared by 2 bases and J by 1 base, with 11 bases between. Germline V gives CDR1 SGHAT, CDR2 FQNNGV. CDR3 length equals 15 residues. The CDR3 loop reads CASSLSWGTNTEAFF. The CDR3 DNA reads TGTGCCAGCAGCTTATCGTGGGGTACGAACACTGAAGCTTTCTTT. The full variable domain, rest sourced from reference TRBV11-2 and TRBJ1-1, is EAGVAQSPRYKIIEKRQSVAFWCNPISGHATLYWYQQILGQGPKLLIQFQNNGVVDDSQLPKDRFSAERLKGVDSTLKIQPAKLEDSAVYLCASSLSWGTNTEAFFGQGTRLTVV.

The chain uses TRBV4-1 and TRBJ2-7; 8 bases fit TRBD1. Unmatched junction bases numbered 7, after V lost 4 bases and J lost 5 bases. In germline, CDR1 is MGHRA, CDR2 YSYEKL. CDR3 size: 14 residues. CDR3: CASSRTGLLDEQYF. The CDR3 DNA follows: TGCGCCAGCAGCCGGACAGGGCTTCTAGACGAGCAGTACTTC.

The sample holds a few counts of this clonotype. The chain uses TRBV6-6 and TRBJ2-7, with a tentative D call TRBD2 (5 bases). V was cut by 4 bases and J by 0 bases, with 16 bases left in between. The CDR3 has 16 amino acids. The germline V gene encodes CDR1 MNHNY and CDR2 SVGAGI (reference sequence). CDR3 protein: CASSSWGADYSYEQYF. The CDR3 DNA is TGTGCCAGCAGTTCCTGGGGAGCAGATTACTCCTACGAGCAGTACTTC.

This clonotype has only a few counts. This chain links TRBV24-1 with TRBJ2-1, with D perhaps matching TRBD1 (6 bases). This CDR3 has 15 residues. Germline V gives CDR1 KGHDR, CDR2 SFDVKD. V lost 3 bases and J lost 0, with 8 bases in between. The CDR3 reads CATSDDRSSYNEQFF. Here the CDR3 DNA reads TGTGCCACCAGTGATGACAGGAGCTCCTACAATGAGCAGTTCTTC.

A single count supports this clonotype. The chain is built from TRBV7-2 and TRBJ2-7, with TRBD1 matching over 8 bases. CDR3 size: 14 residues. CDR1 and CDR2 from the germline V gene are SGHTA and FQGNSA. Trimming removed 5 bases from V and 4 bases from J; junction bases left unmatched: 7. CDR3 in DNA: TGTGCCAGCAGCCCCCGACAGGGGTTATACGAGCAGTACTTC. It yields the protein CASSPRQGLYEQYF.

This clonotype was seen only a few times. The CDR3 DNA sequence: TGTGCCAGTAGTTCCCGGACTAGCGGGGGGAGCAGTGAGCAGTTCTTC. It translates to CASSSRTSGGSSEQFF. This sequence joins TRBV19 and TRBJ2-1; 14 bases are a match to TRBD2. The CDR3 is 16 amino acids. With 5 bases clipped from V and 9 bases from J, the junction kept 9 bases outside the gene matches. Germline CDR1 and CDR2: LNHDA and SQIVND (reference sequence).

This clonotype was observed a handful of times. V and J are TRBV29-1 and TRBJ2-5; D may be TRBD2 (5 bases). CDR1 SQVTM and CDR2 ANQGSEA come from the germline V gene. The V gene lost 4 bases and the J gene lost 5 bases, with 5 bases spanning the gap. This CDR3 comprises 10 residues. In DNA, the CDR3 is TGCAGCGTTGGAGGGGAGACCCAGTACTTC. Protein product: CSVGGETQYF.

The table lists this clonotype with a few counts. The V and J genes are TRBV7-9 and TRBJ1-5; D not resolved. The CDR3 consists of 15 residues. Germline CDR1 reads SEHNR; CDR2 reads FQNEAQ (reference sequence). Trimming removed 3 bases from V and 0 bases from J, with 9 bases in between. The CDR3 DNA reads TGTGCCAGCAGCTTCTGGGTTGGTAGCAATCAGCCCCAGCATTTT. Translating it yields CASSFWVGSNQPQHF.

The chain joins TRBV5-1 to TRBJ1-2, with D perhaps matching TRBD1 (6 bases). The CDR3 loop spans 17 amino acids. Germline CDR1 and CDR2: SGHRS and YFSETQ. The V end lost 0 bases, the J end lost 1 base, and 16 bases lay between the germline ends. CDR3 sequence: CASSLAEDRSLNYGYTF. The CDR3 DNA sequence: TGCGCCAGCAGCTTGGCCGAAGACAGGAGCCTTAACTATGGCTACACCTTC.

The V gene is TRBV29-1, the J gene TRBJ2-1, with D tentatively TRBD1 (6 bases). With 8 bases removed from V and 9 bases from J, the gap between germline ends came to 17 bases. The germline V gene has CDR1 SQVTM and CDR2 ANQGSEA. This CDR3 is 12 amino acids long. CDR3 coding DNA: TGCAGCACCACCCCAGGGGAAAGTGAGCAGTTCTTC. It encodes CSTTPGESEQFF.

CDR3 loop: CASRGGRGVQETQYF. In nucleotides, the CDR3 is TGTGCCAGCAGAGGAGGTCGCGGGGTCCAAGAGACCCAGTACTTC. The chain has TRBV7-8 and TRBJ2-5; maybe TRBD2 (6 bases). Germline V gene data show CDR1 as SGHVS and CDR2 as FQNEAQ. This CDR3 region has 15 residues. V was clipped by 6 bases and J by 1 base, with 15 bases between them.

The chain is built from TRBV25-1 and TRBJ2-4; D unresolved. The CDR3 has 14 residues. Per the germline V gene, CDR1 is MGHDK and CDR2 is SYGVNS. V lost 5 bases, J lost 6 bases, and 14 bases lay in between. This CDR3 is CASSTSRTGNIQYF. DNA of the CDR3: TGTGCCAGCAGTACCTCCCGGACCGGAAACATTCAGTACTTC.

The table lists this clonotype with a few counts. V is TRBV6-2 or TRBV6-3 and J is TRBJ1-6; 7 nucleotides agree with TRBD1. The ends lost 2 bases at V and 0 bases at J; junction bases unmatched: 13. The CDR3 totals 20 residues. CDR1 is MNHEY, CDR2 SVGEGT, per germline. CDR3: CASSYEGGQWIDSYNSPLHF. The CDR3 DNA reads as TGTGCCAGCAGTTACGAAGGGGGCCAGTGGATCGACTCCTATAATTCACCCCTCCACTTT.

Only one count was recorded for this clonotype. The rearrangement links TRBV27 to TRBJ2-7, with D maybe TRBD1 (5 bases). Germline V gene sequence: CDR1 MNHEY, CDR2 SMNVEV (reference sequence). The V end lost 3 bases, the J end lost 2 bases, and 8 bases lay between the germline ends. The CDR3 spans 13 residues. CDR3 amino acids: CASSFQGTYEQYF. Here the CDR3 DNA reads TGTGCCAGCAGTTTCCAGGGAACCTACGAGCAGTACTTC.

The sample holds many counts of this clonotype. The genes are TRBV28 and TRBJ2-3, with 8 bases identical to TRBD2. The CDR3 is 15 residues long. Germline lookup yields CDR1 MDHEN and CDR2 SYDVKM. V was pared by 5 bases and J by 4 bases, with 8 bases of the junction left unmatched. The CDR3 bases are TGTGCCAGCAGTGAACGGGGGGGCCCGTCAGATACGCAGTATTTT. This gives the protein CASSERGGPSDTQYF. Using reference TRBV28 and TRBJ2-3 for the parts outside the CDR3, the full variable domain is DVKVTQSSRYLVKRTGEKVFLECVQDMDHENMFWYRQDPGLGLRLIYFSYDVKMKEKGDIPEGYSVSREKKERFSLILESASTNQTSMYLCASSERGGPSDTQYFGPGTRLTVL.

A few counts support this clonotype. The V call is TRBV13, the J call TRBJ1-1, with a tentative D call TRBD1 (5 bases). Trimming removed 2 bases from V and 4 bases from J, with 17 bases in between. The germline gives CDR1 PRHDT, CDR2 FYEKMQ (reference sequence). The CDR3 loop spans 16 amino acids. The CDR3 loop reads CASSLIEGLPGTEAFF. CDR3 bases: TGTGCCAGCAGCTTAATTGAGGGACTCCCGGGCACTGAAGCTTTCTTT.

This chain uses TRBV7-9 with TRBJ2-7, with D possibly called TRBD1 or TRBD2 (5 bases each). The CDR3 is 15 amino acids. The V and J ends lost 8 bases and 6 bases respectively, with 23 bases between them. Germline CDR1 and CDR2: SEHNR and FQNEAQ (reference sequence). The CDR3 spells CASPYPPGLRGEQYV. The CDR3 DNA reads TGTGCCAGCCCGTATCCTCCGGGGCTCCGGGGCGAGCAGTACGTC.

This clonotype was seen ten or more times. The CDR3 DNA is TGTGCCAGCAGTGCTGCGGGACTCCTTAATTCACCCCTCCACTTT. It specifies CASSAAGLLNSPLHF. This rearrangement joins TRBV7-9 to TRBJ1-6, with D possibly matching TRBD1 (5 bases). The ends were cut back, 6 bases at V and 6 bases at J, with 15 bases in the middle. The CDR3 sequence is 15 residues long. CDR1 is SEHNR and CDR2 is FQNEAQ in the germline V gene (reference sequence).

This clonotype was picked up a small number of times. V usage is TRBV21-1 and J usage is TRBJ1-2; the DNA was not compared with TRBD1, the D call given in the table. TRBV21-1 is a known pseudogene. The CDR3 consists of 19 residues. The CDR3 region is CASSKGEFSQGAHNYGYTF. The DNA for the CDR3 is TGTGCCAGCAGCAAAGGAGAATTTTCACAGGGGGCGCACAACTATGGCTACACCTTC.

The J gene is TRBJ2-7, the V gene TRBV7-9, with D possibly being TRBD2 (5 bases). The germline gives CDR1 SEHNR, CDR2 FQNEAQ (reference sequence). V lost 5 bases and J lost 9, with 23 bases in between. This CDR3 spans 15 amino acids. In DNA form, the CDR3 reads TGTGCCAGCAGCCTAGGGTACAGCCCGGAGGAGCGGCAGTACGTC. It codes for CASSLGYSPEERQYV.

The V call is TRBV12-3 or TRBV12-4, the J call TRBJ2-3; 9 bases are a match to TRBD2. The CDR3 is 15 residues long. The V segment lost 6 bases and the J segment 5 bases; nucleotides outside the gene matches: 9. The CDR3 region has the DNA TGTGCCAGCAGCCCGTATCTAGCGGGGAGAGATACGCAGTATTTT. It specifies CASSPYLAGRDTQYF.

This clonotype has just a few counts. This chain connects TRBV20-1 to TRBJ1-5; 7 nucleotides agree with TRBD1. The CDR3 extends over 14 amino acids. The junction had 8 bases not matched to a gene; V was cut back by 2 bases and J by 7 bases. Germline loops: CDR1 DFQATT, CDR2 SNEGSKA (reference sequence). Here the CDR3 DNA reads TGCAGTGCTAGACGACAGGGAACGGAGCAGCCCCAGCATTTT. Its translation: CSARRQGTEQPQHF.

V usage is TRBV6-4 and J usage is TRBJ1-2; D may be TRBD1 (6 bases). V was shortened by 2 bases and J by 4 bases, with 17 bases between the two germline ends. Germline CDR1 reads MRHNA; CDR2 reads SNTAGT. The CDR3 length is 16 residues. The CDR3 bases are TGTGCCAGCAGTGACCAGCCAGGGGAAAGAGGCTATGGCTACACCTTC. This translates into CASSDQPGERGYGYTF.

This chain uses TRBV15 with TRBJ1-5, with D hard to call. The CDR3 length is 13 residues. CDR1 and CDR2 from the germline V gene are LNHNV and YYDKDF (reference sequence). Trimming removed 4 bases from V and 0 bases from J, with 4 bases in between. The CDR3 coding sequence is TGTGCCACCAGCAAGGATAGCAATCAGCCCCAGCATTTT. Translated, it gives CATSKDSNQPQHF.

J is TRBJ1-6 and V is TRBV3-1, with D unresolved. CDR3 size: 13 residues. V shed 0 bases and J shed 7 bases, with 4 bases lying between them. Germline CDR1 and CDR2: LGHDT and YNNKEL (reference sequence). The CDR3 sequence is CASSQDVNSPLHF. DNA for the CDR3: TGTGCCAGCAGCCAAGATGTAAATTCACCCCTCCACTTT.

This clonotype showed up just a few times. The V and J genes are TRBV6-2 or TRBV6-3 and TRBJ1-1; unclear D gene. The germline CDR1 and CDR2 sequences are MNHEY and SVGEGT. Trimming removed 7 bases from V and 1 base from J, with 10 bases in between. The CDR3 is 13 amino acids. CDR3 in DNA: TGTGCCAGCAAAAGGGAGGGGAACACTGAAGCTTTCTTT. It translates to CASKREGNTEAFF.

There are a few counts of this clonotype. The CDR3 sequence: CASKSDGHQPQHF. For the CDR3, the DNA is TGTGCCAGTAAGTCCGACGGGCATCAGCCCCAGCATTTT. The chain carries TRBV19 and TRBJ1-5; the D is unclear. Trimming stripped 7 bases from V and 5 bases from J, with 12 bases between. This CDR3 region has 13 residues. CDR1 is LNHDA and CDR2 is SQIVND in the germline V gene (reference sequence).